This TCR beta chain was observed in a study of T cells in Graves' hyperthyroidism and ophthalmopathy. V shed 0 bases and J 2 bases; nucleotides not matched to a gene: 7. CDR3 length: 15 residues. Germline V gives CDR1 DFQATT, CDR2 SNEGSKA (reference sequence). RNA transcripts gave rise to amplified TCR beta CDR3 regions. HTBI primers drove first-round RT-PCR of the TCR CDR3. A single record per CDR3 protein comes from TCRdb applying MiXCR to the multiplex PCR reads. The sample lists fewer than 450,000 distinct CDR3 sequences, about a sixth occurring once. This TCR derives from a woman aged 30 to 39 with Graves' hyperthyroidism that later progressed to Graves' ophthalmopathy. The chain uses TRBV20-1 and TRBJ2-7; 7 nucleotides agree with TRBD2. The sequenced sample consisted of blood. The CDR3 is CSAREGGRSAYEQYF. In DNA form, the CDR3 reads TGCAGTGCTAGAGAAGGCGGGAGATCGGCCTACGAGCAGTACTTC.